A single sample is the source of the 14 T cell receptor beta chains below, sequenced in a study of regulatory T cells in long-lasting Graves disease. Described time point: newly diagnosed GD, antithyroid drugs for less than 3 months. With RNA extracted from PBMCs as input, the TCR library was made. Sequencing libraries for TCR beta were prepared with iRepertoire HTBI primers and Arm-PCR of CDR3 regions. Using its own MiXCR run on the multiplex PCR reads, TCRdb lists one record per CDR3 protein. The repertoire has about 360,000 distinct CDR3 sequences, 16% of them found once; the top ten carry just over 20%. The same sample was also used in a study of T cells in Graves' hyperthyroidism and ophthalmopathy.

The sequences come from peripheral blood mononuclear cells (PBMCs), collected at new diagnosis, from a patient treated with antithyroid drugs. Every receptor here comes from a woman younger than 35 with Graves disease.

Only a few counts were recorded for this clonotype. The DNA of the CDR3 is TGTGCCAGCAGACCCTACTCTGGAAACACCATATATTTT. Translation gives CASRPYSGNTIYF. V is TRBV6-1 and J is TRBJ1-3; D is uncertain. V shed 6 bases and J shed 0 bases, with 6 bases lying between them. The CDR3 runs 13 residues. Looked up from germline, CDR1 is MNHNS and CDR2 is SASEGT.

V is TRBV5-6 and J is TRBJ1-2; 7 nucleotides align to TRBD1. With V trimmed by 0 bases and J by 2 bases, 4 bases remained unmatched. The length of the CDR3 is 15 residues. Per the germline V gene, CDR1 is SGHDT and CDR2 is YYEEEE. The CDR3 DNA sequence: TGTGCCAGCAGCTTGGAACAGGGGCGGAACTATGGCTACACCTTC. It specifies CASSLEQGRNYGYTF.

This chain links TRBV5-4 with TRBJ1-2, with a possible D match to TRBD1 (6 bases). V was pared by 2 bases and J by 0 bases, with 8 bases between. This CDR3 comprises 14 residues. CDR1 SGHNT and CDR2 YYREEE come from the germline V gene (reference sequence). CDR3 sequence: CASSFAGANYGYTF. The CDR3 region has the DNA TGTGCCAGCAGCTTCGCAGGGGCTAACTATGGCTACACCTTC.

The chain is built from TRBV30 and TRBJ1-1, with unresolved D. The CDR3 is 14 amino acids. Trimming removed 3 bases from V and 4 bases from J, with 15 bases in between. From germline, CDR1 is GTSNPN and CDR2 SVGIG (reference sequence). The CDR3 loop reads CAWRADFLSTEAFF. The CDR3, as DNA: TGTGCCTGGAGAGCTGATTTCTTAAGCACTGAAGCTTTCTTT. Complete variable domain (other parts from reference TRBV30 and TRBJ1-1): SQTIHQWPATLVQPVGSPLSLECTVEGTSNPNLYWYRQAAGRGLQLLFYSVGIGQISSEVPQNLSASRPQDRQFILSSKKLLLSDSGFYLCAWRADFLSTEAFFGQGTRLTVV.

This clonotype was observed many times. The V gene is TRBV10-3, the J gene TRBJ2-7, with a tentative D call TRBD1 (6 bases). V lost 2 bases, J lost 3 bases, and 8 bases lay in between. Per the germline V gene, CDR1 is ENHRY and CDR2 is SYGVKD. This CDR3 region has 13 residues. Here the CDR3 DNA reads TGTGCCATCAGTGAGCTACAGGGCTACGAGCAGTACTTC. Its protein is CAISELQGYEQYF.

This clonotype was observed a few times. V gene TRBV7-8 combines with J gene TRBJ2-7; D possibly uses TRBD1 or TRBD2 (5 bases each). The CDR3 loop spans 16 amino acids. Deletions cut 1 base from V and 5 bases from J, with 18 bases between. The germline gives CDR1 SGHVS, CDR2 FQNEAQ. CDR3 sequence: CASSLGGLEIWDEQYF. In DNA, the CDR3 is TGTGCCAGCAGCTTAGGGGGGTTGGAAATTTGGGACGAGCAGTACTTC.

The chain employs TRBV10-3 and TRBJ2-1, with D uncertain. Germline CDR1 and CDR2: ENHRY and SYGVKD. There are 15 residues in the CDR3. The V end was cut by 4 bases, the J end by 5 bases, with 15 bases between. The CDR3 DNA reads as TGTGCCATCAGTGCATCGGGTTTTCAGGACAATGAGCAGTTCTTC. It is translated as CAISASGFQDNEQFF.

The chain has TRBV12-3 or TRBV12-4 and TRBJ1-5; weak D call: TRBD1 (6 bases). The V end lost 2 bases, the J end lost 11 bases, and 19 bases lay between the germline ends. There are 15 residues in the CDR3. In DNA form, the CDR3 reads TGTGCCAGCAGTTTAACAGGGACTCCCGTCTCGGCCCAGCATTTT. It specifies CASSLTGTPVSAQHF.

The chain has TRBV24-1 and TRBJ1-5, with D possibly being TRBD1 (6 bases). The CDR3 contains 14 residues. The V end lost 6 bases, the J end lost 6 bases, and 14 bases lay between the germline ends. From germline, CDR1 is KGHDR and CDR2 SFDVKD. CDR3 protein: CATSTPGAGQPQHF. CDR3 sequence (DNA): TGTGCCACCAGTACCCCAGGGGCGGGTCAGCCCCAGCATTTT.

This clonotype was seen many times. V gene TRBV11-2 combines with J gene TRBJ2-3; D possibly uses TRBD1 or TRBD2 (6 bases each). The germline V and J ends were trimmed by 5 bases and 6 bases, with 15 bases remaining between them. Germline V CDR1 and CDR2: SGHAT, FQNNGV. The CDR3 consists of 14 residues. The CDR3 region has the DNA TGTGCCAGCAGCGTTCTAGGGGGGCTGGATACGCAGTATTTT. Protein: CASSVLGGLDTQYF.

This clonotype was counted ten times or more. An end of the junction does not agree with germline; a read error may underlie this. The CDR3 region is CAWSVLGGGKLFF. The CDR3 bases are TGTGCCTGGAGTGTACTTGGGGGCGGGAAGCTGTTTTTT. J is TRBJ2-2 and V is TRBV30, with D perhaps assigned TRBD1 or TRBD2 (6 bases each). CDR3 size: 13 residues. Germline assignment: CDR1 GTSNPN and CDR2 SVGIG (reference sequence).

This clonotype appeared many times. The chain employs TRBV7-2 and TRBJ2-7, with TRBD1 matching over 7 bases. Germline V gene data show CDR1 as SGHTA and CDR2 as FQGNSA. V was clipped by 6 bases and J by 3 bases; unmatched bases: 8. The CDR3 spans 14 residues. The CDR3 DNA follows: TGTGCCAGCAGTAGCTTTGGGGACAGCTACGAGCAGTACTTC. It is translated as CASSSFGDSYEQYF.

The chain is built from TRBV12-3 or TRBV12-4 and TRBJ1-5; D ambiguous. CDR3 length equals 15 residues. Deletions cut 5 bases from V and 0 bases from J, with 11 bases between. The CDR3 DNA reads TGTGCCAGCAGTCCCCGGACGGATAGCAATCAGCCCCAGCATTTT. It specifies CASSPRTDSNQPQHF.

This clonotype was seen ten or more times. The chain recombines TRBV3-1 with TRBJ2-2, with D possibly TRBD1 on 5 matching bases. Trimming stripped 4 bases from V and 5 bases from J, with 14 bases between. CDR3 length: 15 residues. The germline V gene has CDR1 LGHDT and CDR2 YNNKEL (reference sequence). The CDR3 protein is CASSLTSGKTGELFF. The DNA of the CDR3 is TGTGCCAGCAGCCTGACTTCAGGGAAGACCGGGGAGCTGTTTTTT.